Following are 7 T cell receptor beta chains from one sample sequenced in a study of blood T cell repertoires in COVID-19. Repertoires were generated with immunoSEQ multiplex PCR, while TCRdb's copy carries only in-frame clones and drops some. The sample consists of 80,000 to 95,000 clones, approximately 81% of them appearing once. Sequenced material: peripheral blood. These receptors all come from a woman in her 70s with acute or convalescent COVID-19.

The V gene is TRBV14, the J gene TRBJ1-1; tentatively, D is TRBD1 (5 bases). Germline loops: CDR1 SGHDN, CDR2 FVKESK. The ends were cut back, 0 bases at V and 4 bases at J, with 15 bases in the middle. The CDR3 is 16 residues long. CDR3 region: CASSQEIQGPLTEAFF. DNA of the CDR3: TGTGCCAGCAGCCAAGAAATTCAGGGTCCCCTCACTGAAGCTTTCTTT.

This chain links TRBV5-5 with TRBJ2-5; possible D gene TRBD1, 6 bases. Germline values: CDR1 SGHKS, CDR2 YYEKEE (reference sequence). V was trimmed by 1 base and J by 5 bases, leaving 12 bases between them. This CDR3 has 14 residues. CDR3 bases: TGTGCCAGCAGCTTGACAGGGTTCGGGGAGACCCAGTACTTC. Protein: CASSLTGFGETQYF.

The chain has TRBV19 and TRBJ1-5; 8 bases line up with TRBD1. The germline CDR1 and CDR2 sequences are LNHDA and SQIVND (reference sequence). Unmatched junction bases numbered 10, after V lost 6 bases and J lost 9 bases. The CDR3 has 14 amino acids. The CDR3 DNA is TGTGCCAGTAGAACGGACAGGGCCAGCGGGCCCCAGCATTTT. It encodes CASRTDRASGPQHF.

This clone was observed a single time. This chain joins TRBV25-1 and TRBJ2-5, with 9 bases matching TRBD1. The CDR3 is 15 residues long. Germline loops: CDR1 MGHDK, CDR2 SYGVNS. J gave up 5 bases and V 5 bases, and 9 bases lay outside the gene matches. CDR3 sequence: CASSLRTGVRETQYF. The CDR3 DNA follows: TGTGCCAGCAGTCTAAGGACAGGGGTGCGGGAGACCCAGTACTTC.

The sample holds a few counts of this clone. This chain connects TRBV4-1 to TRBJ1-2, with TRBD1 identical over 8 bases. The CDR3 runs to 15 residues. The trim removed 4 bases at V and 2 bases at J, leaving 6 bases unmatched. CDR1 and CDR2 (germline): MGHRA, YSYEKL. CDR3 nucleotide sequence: TGCGCCAGCAGCCCGGGGGCAGGGGGCAACTATGGCTACACCTTC. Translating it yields CASSPGAGGNYGYTF.

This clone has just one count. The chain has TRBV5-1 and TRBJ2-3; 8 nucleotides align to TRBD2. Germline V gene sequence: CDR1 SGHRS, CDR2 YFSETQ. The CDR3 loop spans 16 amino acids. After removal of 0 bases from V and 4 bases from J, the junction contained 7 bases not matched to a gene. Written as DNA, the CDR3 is TGCGCCAGCAGCTTGGACACGGGAGGGCCGCCAGATACGCAGTATTTT. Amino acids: CASSLDTGGPPDTQYF.

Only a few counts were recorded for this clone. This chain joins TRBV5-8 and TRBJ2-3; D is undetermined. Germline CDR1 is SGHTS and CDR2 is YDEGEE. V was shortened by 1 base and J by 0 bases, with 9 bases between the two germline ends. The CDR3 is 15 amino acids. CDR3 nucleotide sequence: TGTGCCAGCAGCTTGAGAAGAGGAAGCACAGATACGCAGTATTTT. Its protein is CASSLRRGSTDTQYF. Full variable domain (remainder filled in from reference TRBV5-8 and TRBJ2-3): EAGVTQSPTHLIKTRGQQATLRCSPISGHTSVYWYQQALGLGLQFLLWYDEGEERNRGNFPPRFSGRQFPNYSSELNVNALELEDSALYLCASSLRRGSTDTQYFGPGTRLTVL.